The rows below give T cell receptor beta chains drawn from one sample of a study of cytomegalovirus exposure and HLA in healthy donors. Sequencing used immunoSEQ multiplex PCR; TCRdb keeps in-frame clones, though not all of them. The sample records about 200,000 clones, 65% to 90% being singletons. Source material: PBMCs. These receptors were collected from a girl aged 10 to 17 in good health and CMV-seronegative. CDR3s include the opening cysteine and the closing phenylalanine or tryptophan. D genes are given only for firm matches. Size is omitted from some rows. Given values are once, few, many or a class for expanded clones.

cdr3_aa | cdr3_nt | j_call | clone_size | d_call | v_call
CASSRGGAGYNEQFF | TGTGCCAGCAGCCGCGGGGGGGCGGGCTACAATGAGCAGTTCTTC | TRBJ2-1 | NA | TRBD2 | TRBV7-2
CASSSKLRLADTQYF | TGTGCCAGCAGCTCGAAGTTACGACTAGCAGATACGCAGTATTTT | TRBJ2-3 | NA | NA | TRBV12-1
CASSQSTSGSSGANVLTF | TGTGCCAGCAGCCAGAGTACTAGCGGTAGCTCTGGGGCCAACGTCCTGACTTTC | TRBJ2-6 | NA | TRBD2 | TRBV16
CASNPAGDNYGYTF | TGTGCCAGCAACCCTGCGGGGGACAACTATGGCTACACCTTC | TRBJ1-2 | NA | NA | TRBV6-5
CATTVGTSGGSWEETQYF | TGTGCCACCACCGTTGGGACTAGCGGGGGGAGTTGGGAGGAGACCCAGTACTTC | TRBJ2-5 | NA | TRBD2 | TRBV2
CASSKNVEEGEAFF | TGTGCCAGCAGTAAGAACGTTGAAGAGGGTGAAGCTTTCTTT | TRBJ1-1 | few | NA | TRBV6-1
CASSRQGSKANYGYTF | TGTGCCAGCAGCAGACAGGGCTCGAAGGCTAACTATGGCTACACCTTC | TRBJ1-2 | NA | TRBD1 | TRBV28
CASSSRRGTEAFF | TGTGCCAGCAGCTCACGTAGGGGCACTGAAGCTTTCTTT | TRBJ1-1 | NA | NA | TRBV7-8
CASSLGTGGGYNEQFF | TGTGCCAGCAGCTTGGGGACAGGGGGCGGCTACAATGAGCAGTTCTTC | TRBJ2-1 | once | TRBD1 | TRBV7-9
CASSLGGQGVMGGYTF | TGTGCCAGCAGCTTGGGAGGACAGGGGGTGATGGGTGGCTACACCTTC | TRBJ1-2 | NA | TRBD1 | TRBV5-6
CAWSLANNEQFF | TGTGCCTGGAGTTTAGCGAATAATGAGCAGTTCTTC | TRBJ2-1 | NA | NA | TRBV30
CASRPLGGVQPQHF | TGTGCCAGCAGACCTTTGGGGGGGGTTCAGCCCCAGCATTTT | TRBJ1-5 | NA | NA | TRBV6-1
CASSYSISRPSGF | TGTGCCAGCAGTTACTCGATATCCCGGCCCTCGGGTTTT | TRBJ1-4 | NA | NA | TRBV6-6
CASSYAPAQAGYTF | TGTGCCAGCAGTTACGCCCCTGCGCAGGCTGGCTACACCTTC | TRBJ1-2 | NA | NA | TRBV6-6
CASSSLAGGSYNEQFF | TGCGCCAGCAGCTCATTAGCGGGGGGCTCCTACAATGAGCAGTTCTTC | TRBJ2-1 | NA | TRBD2 | TRBV5-1
CASSLTTSGYYEQYF | TGTGCCAGCAGCTTGACCACTAGCGGATACTACGAGCAGTACTTC | TRBJ2-7 | NA | TRBD2 | TRBV5-4
CASSPGGDTEAFF | TGTGCCAGCAGCCCCGGCGGCGACACTGAAGCTTTCTTT | TRBJ1-1 | NA | NA | TRBV9
CASSRAGTGVQETQYF | TGTGCCAGCAGTAGAGCCGGGACAGGGGTCCAAGAGACCCAGTACTTC | TRBJ2-5 | once | TRBD1 | TRBV28
CASSQGDTEAFF | TGTGCCAGCTCACAGGGCGACACTGAAGCTTTCTTT | TRBJ1-1 | once | NA | TRBV6-6
CASSFGTGVSYEQYF | TGTGCCAGCAGTTTTGGGACAGGGGTCTCCTACGAGCAGTACTTC | TRBJ2-7 | NA | TRBD1 | TRBV6-5
CAIRGRGRDNEKLFF | TGTGCCATCCGGGGGCGGGGGAGGGATAATGAAAAACTGTTTTTT | TRBJ1-4 | NA | NA | TRBV6-1
CASSVTGAANQPQHF | TGTGCCAGCAGCGTGACAGGGGCGGCCAATCAGCCCCAGCATTTT | TRBJ1-5 | few | TRBD1 | TRBV5-4
CASSAVKTGSYNEQFF | TGTGCCAGCAGCGCCGTAAAAACAGGGTCCTACAATGAGCAGTTCTTC | TRBJ2-1 | NA | NA | TRBV28
CASSAGGMNTEAFF | TGCGCCAGCAGCGCAGGGGGTATGAACACTGAAGCTTTCTTT | TRBJ1-1 | NA | TRBD1 | TRBV5-1
CASSRKIKTSGPYEQYF | TGTGCCAGCAGCCGAAAGATTAAAACTAGCGGGCCCTACGAGCAGTACTTC | TRBJ2-7 | NA | TRBD2 | TRBV9
CAAGLANTGELFF | TGTGCAGCCGGACTAGCGAACACCGGGGAGCTGTTTTTT | TRBJ2-2 | NA | TRBD2 | TRBV11-1
CATSTPLGQGRNEQFF | TGTGCCACCAGCACCCCACTCGGACAGGGAAGGAATGAGCAGTTCTTC | TRBJ2-1 | NA | TRBD1 | TRBV15
CASSIGGLVYEQYF | TGTGCCAGTAGTATCGGGGGGCTTGTCTACGAGCAGTACTTC | TRBJ2-7 | NA | NA | TRBV19
CASSFTSGGGNEQFF | TGTGCCAGCAGCTTTACTAGCGGGGGGGGCAATGAGCAGTTCTTC | TRBJ2-1 | NA | TRBD2 | TRBV7-2
CASRNQGGSGNTIYF | TGTGCCAGCAGGAACCAAGGGGGCTCAGGAAACACCATATATTTT | TRBJ1-3 | NA | TRBD1 | TRBV7-3
CASRLGGTDTQYF | TGTGCCAGCAGACTCGGGGGCACAGATACGCAGTATTTT | TRBJ2-3 | NA | NA | TRBV6-1
CASTMGASGSYNEQFF | TGCGCCAGCACCATGGGGGCTAGCGGGTCCTACAATGAGCAGTTCTTC | TRBJ2-1 | NA | TRBD2 | TRBV5-1
CASSPDSRAEAFF | TGTGCCAGCAGCCCGGACAGCAGGGCTGAAGCTTTCTTT | TRBJ1-1 | NA | NA | TRBV2
CASSIDRFGDSGANVLTF | TGTGCCAGTAGTATAGATCGTTTTGGAGACTCTGGGGCCAACGTCCTGACTTTC | TRBJ2-6 | NA | NA | TRBV19
CASSFFGGTEAFF | TGTGCCAGCAGCTTTTTCGGGGGGACTGAAGCTTTCTTT | TRBJ1-1 | few | NA | TRBV5-6
CATLRGGGYTF | TGTGCCACCCTACGGGGGGGTGGCTACACCTTC | TRBJ1-2 | NA | NA | TRBV2
CASSPEPRRLAEDTQYF | TGTGCCAGCAGCCCCGAACCGCGTCGACTAGCGGAAGATACGCAGTATTTT | TRBJ2-3 | NA | TRBD2 | TRBV7-3
CASSLVWGDGQFF | TGTGCCAGCAGCTTAGTTTGGGGGGATGGGCAGTTCTTC | TRBJ2-1 | NA | NA | TRBV7-9
CALTRQVGSNTEAFF | TGTGCCTTAACCCGACAGGTGGGTTCGAACACTGAAGCTTTCTTT | TRBJ1-1 | NA | NA | TRBV30
CARSKGGLAGTDTQYF | TGTGCCAGGTCCAAAGGGGGGCTAGCGGGGACAGATACGCAGTATTTT | TRBJ2-3 | NA | TRBD2 | TRBV11-2
CASSQDRTLVRSYGYTF | TGCGCCAGCAGCCAAGATAGGACATTAGTCCGGTCCTATGGCTACACCTTC | TRBJ1-2 | NA | NA | TRBV4-1
CASSFLGGHGGYTF | TGTGCCAGCAGCTTTTTGGGGGGGCATGGCGGCTACACCTTC | TRBJ1-2 | NA | NA | TRBV7-9
CASSVAPGTNEKLFF | TGTGCCAGCAGCGTAGCCCCAGGAACTAATGAAAAACTGTTTTTT | TRBJ1-4 | NA | NA | TRBV9
CASTPDLAGGPKYF | TGTGCCAGCACTCCTGACTTAGCGGGGGGGCCTAAGTATTTT | TRBJ2-3 | NA | TRBD2 | TRBV7-2
CASSASVGAVGFETQYF | TGCGCCAGCAGTGCGTCCGTGGGGGCCGTAGGTTTTGAGACCCAGTACTTC | TRBJ2-5 | NA | NA | TRBV10-2
CASSVRLAMDNEQFF | TGTGCCAGCAGTGTAAGGCTAGCGATGGACAATGAGCAGTTCTTC | TRBJ2-1 | NA | NA | TRBV2
CASTSGENYGYTF | TGTGCCAGCACCTCGGGTGAGAACTATGGCTACACCTTC | TRBJ1-2 | NA | NA | TRBV21-1
CASSPDRPPNYGYTF | TGCGCCAGCAGCCCCGACAGGCCTCCTAACTATGGCTACACCTTC | TRBJ1-2 | NA | NA | TRBV5-1
CASSYGDLNSPLHF | TGCGCCAGCAGTTACGGAGATTTGAATTCACCCCTCCACTTT | TRBJ1-6 | NA | NA | TRBV10-2
CASSGRTSYNEQFF | TGTGCCAGCAGCGGGAGGACCTCCTACAATGAGCAGTTCTTC | TRBJ2-1 | NA | TRBD2 | TRBV2
CASSPVSGSEQFF | TGCGCCAGCAGCCCCGTTAGCGGGAGTGAGCAGTTCTTC | TRBJ2-1 | NA | TRBD2 | TRBV5-1
CASSLIGSYEQYF | TGTGCCAGCAGCTTGATCGGGTCATACGAGCAGTACTTC | TRBJ2-7 | NA | NA | TRBV5-6
CASRGDFRTGDEQYF | TGTGCCAGCAGAGGGGATTTTCGGACAGGGGACGAGCAGTACTTC | TRBJ2-7 | NA | NA | TRBV12-1
CASSETSGSTGELFF | TGTGCCAGCAGTGAAACTAGCGGGTCCACCGGGGAGCTGTTTTTT | TRBJ2-2 | many | TRBD2 | TRBV6-1
CASSRDRANTEASF | TGTGCCAGCAGTCGGGACAGGGCTAACACTGAAGCTTCCTTT | TRBJ1-1 | NA | TRBD1 | TRBV6-5
CASSDSGGSSYEQYF | TGTGCCAGCAGTGATAGCGGGGGGAGCTCCTACGAGCAGTACTTC | TRBJ2-7 | few | TRBD2 | TRBV2
CASSMAVTSGGTNEQFF | TGCGCCAGCAGCATGGCCGTGACTAGCGGGGGGACTAATGAGCAGTTCTTC | TRBJ2-1 | NA | TRBD2 | TRBV5-1
CSVEDRGASTDTQYF | TGCAGCGTTGAAGATCGAGGCGCTAGCACAGATACGCAGTATTTT | TRBJ2-3 | NA | NA | TRBV29-1
CASSALRAGANVLTF | TGTGCCAGCAGTGCGTTGCGGGCTGGGGCCAACGTCCTGACTTTC | TRBJ2-6 | NA | NA | TRBV28
CASSATSGEETQYF | TGTGCCAGTAGTGCGACTAGCGGGGAAGAGACCCAGTACTTC | TRBJ2-5 | NA | TRBD2 | TRBV19